A selection of T cell receptor beta chains follows, all from one sample in a study of blood T cell repertoires in COVID-19. Some clones are missing from TCRdb's copy, which holds only in-frame ones; the method was immunoSEQ multiplex PCR. The sample carries hundreds of thousands of clones, about 85% recorded once. Specimen: PBMCs or T cells enriched from blood (not recorded which). The source is a woman aged 60-75 years who had recovered from COVID-19. Both conserved end residues are part of each CDR3. Each record gives: V gene, D gene, J gene, clone size, CDR3 protein, CDR3 DNA. The D gene is left open where the match is weak. The size of a clone is reported for some rows only, either as once, few or many, or as a class for expanded clones.

v_gene: TRBV4-1
d_gene: TRBD1
j_gene: TRBJ1-6
abundance: NA
CDR3aa: CASSQETGAGVRPLHF
CDR3nt: TGCGCCAGCAGCCAAGAGACAGGGGCTGGAGTGAGGCCCCTCCACTTT

v_gene: TRBV7-6
d_gene: NA
j_gene: TRBJ2-2
abundance: NA
CDR3aa: CASSLYGGATTGELFF
CDR3nt: TGTGCCAGCAGCTTATATGGGGGGGCGACCACCGGGGAGCTGTTTTTT

v_gene: TRBV7-2
d_gene: TRBD2
j_gene: TRBJ2-1
abundance: NA
CDR3aa: CASSLDPAGGSSYNEQFF
CDR3nt: TGTGCCAGCAGCTTAGACCCAGCGGGGGGAAGCTCCTACAATGAGCAGTTCTTC

v_gene: TRBV3-1/TRBV3-2
d_gene: TRBD1
j_gene: TRBJ1-2
abundance: NA
CDR3aa: CASSQGTVTYYTF
CDR3nt: TGTGCCAGCAGCCAGGGGACAGTTACCTACTACACCTTC

v_gene: TRBV5-1
d_gene: NA
j_gene: TRBJ1-1
abundance: once
CDR3aa: CASSPFTGSTEAFF
CDR3nt: TGCGCCAGCAGCCCCTTTACAGGGTCCACTGAAGCTTTCTTT

v_gene: TRBV4-2
d_gene: TRBD1
j_gene: TRBJ1-1
abundance: NA
CDR3aa: CASSQGDRGYTEAFF
CDR3nt: TGTGCCAGCAGCCAAGGGGACAGGGGGTACACTGAAGCTTTCTTT

v_gene: TRBV4-1
d_gene: NA
j_gene: TRBJ2-3
abundance: few
CDR3aa: CASSQGGGTDTQYF
CDR3nt: TGCGCCAGCAGCCAAGGGGGGGGCACAGATACGCAGTATTTT

v_gene: TRBV27
d_gene: NA
j_gene: TRBJ2-1
abundance: once
CDR3aa: CASRRPGTYNEQFF
CDR3nt: TGTGCCAGCAGACGACCGGGAACCTACAATGAGCAGTTCTTC

v_gene: TRBV19
d_gene: NA
j_gene: TRBJ1-1
abundance: NA
CDR3aa: CASSIAGAMNTEAFF
CDR3nt: TGTGCCAGTAGTATTGCAGGGGCCATGAACACTGAAGCTTTCTTT

v_gene: TRBV27
d_gene: TRBD1
j_gene: TRBJ2-1
abundance: few
CDR3aa: CAVSGGQGYRNEQFF
CDR3nt: TGTGCGGTGTCCGGGGGACAGGGGTACCGCAATGAGCAGTTCTTC

v_gene: TRBV28
d_gene: NA
j_gene: TRBJ1-4
abundance: NA
CDR3aa: CASGVTGRYEKLFF
CDR3nt: TGTGCCAGCGGCGTGACAGGCCGATATGAAAAACTGTTTTTT

v_gene: TRBV10-3
d_gene: TRBD1
j_gene: TRBJ1-2
abundance: NA
CDR3aa: CAISGTGTNYGYTF
CDR3nt: TGTGCCATCAGTGGGACAGGGACTAACTATGGCTACACCTTC

v_gene: TRBV20-1
d_gene: NA
j_gene: TRBJ2-7
abundance: NA
CDR3aa: CSASPLSGGGYEQYF
CDR3nt: TGCAGTGCTAGTCCGCTAAGCGGAGGTGGCTACGAGCAGTACTTC

v_gene: TRBV6-5
d_gene: TRBD2
j_gene: TRBJ2-7
abundance: NA
CDR3aa: CASRSSGGSYEQYF
CDR3nt: TGTGCCAGCAGGTCTAGCGGGGGGTCCTACGAGCAGTACTTC

v_gene: TRBV5-5
d_gene: NA
j_gene: TRBJ2-2
abundance: NA
CDR3aa: CASSFTDSGYNTGELFF
CDR3nt: TGTGCCAGCAGCTTCACGGACAGCGGTTACAACACCGGGGAGCTGTTTTTT

v_gene: TRBV9
d_gene: NA
j_gene: TRBJ1-1
abundance: NA
CDR3aa: CASSVVDTTEAFF
CDR3nt: TGTGCCAGCAGCGTAGTTGACACAACTGAAGCTTTCTTT

v_gene: TRBV5-1
d_gene: TRBD1
j_gene: TRBJ1-1
abundance: NA
CDR3aa: CASSLDGTANTEAFF
CDR3nt: TGCGCCAGCAGCTTGGATGGGACAGCAAACACTGAAGCTTTCTTT

v_gene: TRBV11-3
d_gene: NA
j_gene: TRBJ2-1
abundance: NA
CDR3aa: CASSLQGPYNEQFF
CDR3nt: TGTGCCAGCAGCTTACAGGGGCCATACAATGAGCAGTTCTTC

v_gene: TRBV5-1
d_gene: NA
j_gene: TRBJ1-1
abundance: NA
CDR3aa: CASSLAGGKYSEAFF
CDR3nt: TGCGCCAGCAGCTTGGCCGGGGGAAAGTATTCTGAAGCTTTCTTT

v_gene: TRBV23-1
d_gene: TRBD1
j_gene: TRBJ2-1
abundance: NA
CDR3aa: CASSHLGQGGSDEQFF
CDR3nt: TGCGCCAGCAGTCACCTCGGACAGGGAGGTAGCGATGAGCAGTTCTTC

v_gene: TRBV27
d_gene: NA
j_gene: TRBJ1-4
abundance: NA
CDR3aa: CASSFMGAGANEKLFF
CDR3nt: TGTGCCAGCAGTTTTATGGGGGCTGGAGCTAATGAAAAACTGTTTTTT

v_gene: TRBV6-5
d_gene: TRBD1
j_gene: TRBJ2-5
abundance: NA
CDR3aa: CASSATGNKETQYF
CDR3nt: TGTGCCAGCAGCGCGACAGGGAATAAAGAGACCCAGTACTTC

v_gene: TRBV19
d_gene: NA
j_gene: TRBJ2-7
abundance: few
CDR3aa: CASSIAQGPYEQYF
CDR3nt: TGTGCCAGTAGTATAGCACAGGGTCCCTACGAGCAGTACTTC

v_gene: TRBV14
d_gene: NA
j_gene: TRBJ1-5
abundance: NA
CDR3aa: CASSQSSFSPQHF
CDR3nt: TGTGCCAGCAGCCAATCGAGTTTTTCGCCCCAGCATTTT

v_gene: TRBV27
d_gene: NA
j_gene: TRBJ2-6
abundance: NA
CDR3aa: CASRRRDISSGANVLTF
CDR3nt: TGTGCCAGCAGGCGCCGGGACATAAGCTCTGGGGCCAACGTCCTGACTTTC

v_gene: TRBV14
d_gene: NA
j_gene: TRBJ1-3
abundance: NA
CDR3aa: CASSQDWDSTGNTIYF
CDR3nt: TGTGCCAGCAGCCAAGACTGGGACTCGACCGGAAACACCATATATTTT

v_gene: TRBV5-1
d_gene: TRBD1
j_gene: TRBJ1-3
abundance: NA
CDR3aa: CASSSGQGVIGNTIYF
CDR3nt: TGCGCCAGCAGCTCCGGACAGGGGGTAATCGGAAACACCATATATTTT

v_gene: TRBV3-1/TRBV3-2
d_gene: TRBD1
j_gene: TRBJ1-6
abundance: few
CDR3aa: CASSQTGQGDSPLHF
CDR3nt: TGTGCCAGCAGCCAAACGGGACAGGGGGATTCACCCCTCCACTTT

v_gene: TRBV5-1
d_gene: TRBD2
j_gene: TRBJ2-3
abundance: NA
CDR3aa: CASSIREVGTDTQYF
CDR3nt: TGCGCCAGCAGCATACGGGAGGTCGGGACAGATACGCAGTATTTT

v_gene: TRBV11-2
d_gene: NA
j_gene: TRBJ2-3
abundance: NA
CDR3aa: CASSLDLWRDTQYF
CDR3nt: TGTGCCAGCAGCTTAGATCTATGGAGAGATACGCAGTATTTT

v_gene: TRBV19
d_gene: TRBD1
j_gene: TRBJ2-1
abundance: NA
CDR3aa: CASSIRQGPYNEQFF
CDR3nt: TGTGCCAGTAGTATTCGACAGGGACCCTACAATGAGCAGTTCTTC

v_gene: TRBV3-1/TRBV3-2
d_gene: NA
j_gene: TRBJ2-3
abundance: NA
CDR3aa: CASSQDLVRANTQYF
CDR3nt: TGTGCCAGCAGCCAAGACTTGGTGAGGGCCAATACGCAGTATTTT

v_gene: TRBV2
d_gene: TRBD1
j_gene: TRBJ1-2
abundance: once
CDR3aa: CASRGTGNGYTF
CDR3nt: TGTGCCAGCAGGGGGACAGGGAATGGCTACACCTTC

v_gene: TRBV13
d_gene: NA
j_gene: TRBJ2-2
abundance: NA
CDR3aa: CASSFDTNTGELFF
CDR3nt: TGTGCCAGCAGCTTCGACACGAACACCGGGGAGCTGTTTTTT

v_gene: TRBV4-1
d_gene: NA
j_gene: TRBJ1-3
abundance: few
CDR3aa: CASSQGFLYSGNTIYF
CDR3nt: TGCGCCAGCAGCCAAGGTTTCCTGTACTCTGGAAACACCATATATTTT